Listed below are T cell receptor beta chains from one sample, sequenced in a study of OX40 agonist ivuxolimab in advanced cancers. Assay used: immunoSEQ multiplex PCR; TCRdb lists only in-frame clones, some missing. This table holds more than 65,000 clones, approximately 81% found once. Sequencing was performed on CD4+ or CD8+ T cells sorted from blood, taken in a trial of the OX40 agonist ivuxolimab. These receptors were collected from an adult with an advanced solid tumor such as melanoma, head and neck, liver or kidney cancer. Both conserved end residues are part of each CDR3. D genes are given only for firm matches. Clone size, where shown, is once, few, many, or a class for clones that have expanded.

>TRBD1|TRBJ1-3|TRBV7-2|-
CASSPGTGLGNTIYF
TGTGCCAGCAGCCCCGGGACAGGGTTAGGAAACACCATATATTTT
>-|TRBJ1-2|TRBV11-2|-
CASTPRGGDGYTF
TGTGCCAGCACCCCCCGGGGCGGAGATGGCTACACCTTC
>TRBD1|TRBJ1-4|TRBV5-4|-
CASSPGQGTNEKLFF
TGTGCCAGCAGCCCGGGACAGGGGACTAATGAAAAACTGTTTTTT
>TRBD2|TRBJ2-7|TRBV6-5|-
CASSGGRTYEQYF
TGTGCCAGCTCGGGAGGCAGAACCTACGAGCAGTACTTC
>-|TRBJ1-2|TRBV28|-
CASSSGSGSVYGDGYTF
TGTGCCAGCAGTTCAGGGTCAGGGTCGGTTTATGGGGATGGCTACACCTTC
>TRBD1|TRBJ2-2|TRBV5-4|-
CASSFGQGAQPRTGELFF
TGTGCCAGCAGCTTCGGACAGGGGGCGCAGCCCCGCACCGGGGAGCTGTTTTTT
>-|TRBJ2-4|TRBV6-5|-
CASSYSKVAKNIQYF
TGTGCCAGCAGTTACTCGAAGGTAGCCAAAAACATTCAGTACTTC
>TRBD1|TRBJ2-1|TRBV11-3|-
CASSLDPGGNEQFF
TGTGCCAGCAGCTTAGACCCAGGGGGCAATGAGCAGTTCTTC
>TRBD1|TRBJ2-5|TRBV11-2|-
CASSHYRGRHKETQYF
TGTGCCAGCAGCCATTACAGGGGGCGACACAAAGAGACCCAGTACTTC
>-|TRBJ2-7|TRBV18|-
CASSSIDGAPYEQYF
TGTGCCAGCTCATCAATTGACGGTGCCCCCTACGAGCAGTACTTC
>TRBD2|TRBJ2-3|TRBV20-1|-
CSVAGEDTQYF
TGCAGTGTGGCGGGAGAAGATACGCAGTATTTT
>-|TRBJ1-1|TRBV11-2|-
CASSLDTFQTEGKNTEAFF
TGTGCCAGCAGCTTAGATACTTTTCAAACCGAGGGTAAGAACACTGAAGCTTTCTTT
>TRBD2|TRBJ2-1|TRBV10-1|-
CASSGSPSGRSYNEQFF
TGCGCCAGCAGTGGGTCCCCTAGCGGGAGATCCTACAATGAGCAGTTCTTC
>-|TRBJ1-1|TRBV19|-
CASSMEQGFGEAFF
TGTGCCAGTAGTATGGAACAGGGTTTCGGTGAAGCTTTCTTT
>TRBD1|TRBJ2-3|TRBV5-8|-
CASSFLGRGQQDTQYF
TGTGCCAGCAGCTTCCTGGGCAGGGGGCAACAAGATACGCAGTATTTT
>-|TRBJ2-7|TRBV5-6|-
CASSSKSYEQYF
TGTGCCAGCAGCTCTAAAAGCTACGAGCAGTACTTC
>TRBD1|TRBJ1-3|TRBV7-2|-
CASSLVGTGSKNTIYF
TGTGCCAGCAGCTTAGTCGGGACAGGGAGTAAGAACACCATATATTTT
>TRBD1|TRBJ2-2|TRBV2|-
CASRGTGATGELFF
TGTGCCAGCAGGGGGACAGGGGCCACCGGGGAGCTGTTTTTT
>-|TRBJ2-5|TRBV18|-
CASSLVQHSQETQYF
TGTGCCAGCTCACTTGTACAGCATTCCCAAGAGACCCAGTACTTC
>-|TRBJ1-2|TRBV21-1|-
CASSKCRVTTNYGYTF
TGTGCCAGCAGCAAATGCCGGGTAACTACTAACTATGGCTACACCTTC
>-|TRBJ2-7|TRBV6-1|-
CASSGTVTYEQYF
TGTGCCAGCAGTGGGACGGTTACCTACGAGCAGTACTTC
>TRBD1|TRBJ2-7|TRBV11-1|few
CASSSRQGREQYF
TGTGCCAGCAGCTCTCGACAGGGGCGGGAGCAGTACTTC
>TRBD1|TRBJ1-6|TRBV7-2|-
CASSLELTGGGSSPLHF
TGTGCCAGCAGCTTAGAATTAACAGGGGGCGGGAGTTCACCCCTCCACTTT
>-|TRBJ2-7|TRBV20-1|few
CSAKKGYEQYF
TGCAGTGCTAAGAAGGGCTACGAGCAGTACTTC
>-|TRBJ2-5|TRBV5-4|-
CASSGWRGETQYF
TGTGCCAGCAGTGGGTGGAGGGGAGAGACCCAGTACTTC
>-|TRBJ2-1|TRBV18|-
CASSPLGEQFF
TGTGCCAGCTCACCCTTAGGTGAGCAGTTCTTC
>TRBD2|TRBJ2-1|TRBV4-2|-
CASSQDPGGLYNEQFF
TGTGCCAGCAGCCAAGACCCGGGGGGTCTATACAATGAGCAGTTCTTC
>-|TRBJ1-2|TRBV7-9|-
CASSFDIDGYTF
TGTGCCAGCAGCTTCGACATAGATGGCTACACCTTC
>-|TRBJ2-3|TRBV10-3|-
CAISRTITDTQYF
TGTGCCATCAGCAGGACCATCACAGATACGCAGTATTTT
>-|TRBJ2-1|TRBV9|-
CASSASGLPGNEQFF
TGTGCCAGCAGCGCCAGCGGCCTCCCGGGCAATGAGCAGTTCTTC
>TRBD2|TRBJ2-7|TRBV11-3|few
CASKTGLAGAEQYF
TGTGCCAGCAAGACCGGACTAGCGGGAGCCGAGCAGTACTTC
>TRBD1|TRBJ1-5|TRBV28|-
CASSEGQGNQPQHF
TGTGCCAGCAGCGAGGGACAGGGGAATCAGCCCCAGCATTTT
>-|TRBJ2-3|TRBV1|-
CTSSQLPGEGETDTQYF
TGCACCAGCAGCCAGCTCCCGGGGGAGGGGGAAACAGATACGCAGTATTTT
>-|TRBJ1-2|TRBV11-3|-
CASSLLDNYGYTF
TGTGCCAGCAGCCTTTTAGACAACTATGGCTACACCTTC
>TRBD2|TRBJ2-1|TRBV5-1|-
CASSTGTSGSVYNEQFF
TGCGCCAGCAGCACCGGGACTAGCGGGAGTGTCTACAATGAGCAGTTCTTC
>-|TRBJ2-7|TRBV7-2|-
CASSLSLGEQYF
TGTGCCAGCAGCTTATCCTTGGGGGAGCAGTACTTC
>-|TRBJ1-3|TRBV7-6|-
CASSLADRNTIYF
TGTGCCAGCAGCTTAGCCGACAGAAACACCATATATTTT
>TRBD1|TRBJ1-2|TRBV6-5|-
CASSYPGQGIYTF
TGTGCCAGCAGTTACCCAGGACAGGGAATCTACACCTTC
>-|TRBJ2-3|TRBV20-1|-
CSARSFPLEYF
TGCAGTGCTAGAAGTTTCCCACTGGAGTATTTT
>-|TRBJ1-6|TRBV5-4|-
CASSLRNPALGFDSPLHF
TGTGCCAGCAGCTTGAGGAACCCTGCTCTCGGCTTTGACTCACCCCTCCACTTT
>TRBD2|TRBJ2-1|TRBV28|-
CASSLLGGEQFF
TGTGCCAGCAGTTTATTGGGGGGGGAGCAGTTCTTC
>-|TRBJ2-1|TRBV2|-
CASSGQVGSGEQFF
TGTGCCAGCAGTGGACAGGTAGGGTCCGGTGAGCAGTTCTTC
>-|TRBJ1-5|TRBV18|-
CASSASQGFQPQHF
TGTGCCAGCTCAGCGTCGCAGGGTTTTCAGCCCCAGCATTTT
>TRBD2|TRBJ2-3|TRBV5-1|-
CASSFGEAGGGTDTQYF
TGCGCCAGCAGCTTCGGTGAAGCGGGAGGGGGAACAGATACGCAGTATTTT
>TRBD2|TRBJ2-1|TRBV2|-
CASQPGLAGGDNEQFF
TGTGCCAGCCAACCAGGACTAGCGGGAGGGGACAATGAGCAGTTCTTC
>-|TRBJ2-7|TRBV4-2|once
CASSQETAIRLEQYF
TGTGCCAGCAGCCAAGAGACAGCCATCAGGCTCGAGCAGTACTTC
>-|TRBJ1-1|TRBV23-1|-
CASSSGTYMNTEAFF
TGCGCCAGCAGCTCCGGGACGTACATGAACACTGAAGCTTTCTTT
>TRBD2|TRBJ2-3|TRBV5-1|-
CASSPRLAGGPGSTDTQYF
TGCGCCAGCAGCCCCCGACTAGCGGGAGGGCCTGGGAGCACAGATACGCAGTATTTT
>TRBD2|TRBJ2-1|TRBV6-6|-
CASRLAGGHNEQFF
TGTGCCAGCAGGCTAGCGGGAGGGCACAATGAGCAGTTCTTC
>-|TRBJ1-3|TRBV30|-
CAWSRPRGAGNTIYF
TGTGCCTGGAGTCGACCAAGGGGGGCTGGAAACACCATATATTTT
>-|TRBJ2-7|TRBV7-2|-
CASSLTYYEQYF
TGTGCCAGCAGCTTGACTTACTACGAGCAGTACTTC
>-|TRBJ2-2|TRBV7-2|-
CASSFNGVGELFF
TGTGCCAGCAGCTTCAACGGGGTCGGGGAGCTGTTTTTT
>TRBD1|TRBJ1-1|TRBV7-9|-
CASSASGTGVFTEAFF
TGTGCCAGCAGCGCCTCCGGGACAGGGGTGTTTACTGAAGCTTTCTTT